This T cell receptor (beta chain) derives from a study of identical twins. In the case of this clonotype: Its cognate antigen is unknown.

Template switching added a universal primer site; cDNA carried unique molecular identifiers. MiXCR, run by TCRdb on the 5' RACE reads, gives a single entry per CDR3 protein. The sample lists around 490,000 distinct CDR3 sequences; under 25% were seen once. Broader study findings: Rather than following the same donors, the conclusions depended on cross-sectional statistical analysis. High-abundance cord blood beta clonotypes had fewer insertions; memory repertoires showed none.

The CDR3 sequence is 15 residues long. V lost 1 base to trimming and J lost 5 bases; unmatched junction nucleotides: 7. Germline CDR1 reads MGHDK; CDR2 reads SYGVNS. Another study also made use of these data, one on yellow fever vaccine responses in identical twins.

The TCR sequence derives from a woman in her late teens or twenties in good health. V is TRBV25-1 and J is TRBJ2-5; 7 bases line up with TRBD1. Specimen: CD4+ T cells sorted from blood. The CDR3 DNA reads as TGTGCCAGCAGTGAATGGAAGGGGGCAGGGGAGACCCAGTACTTC. Translated: CASSEWKGAGETQYF.